The TCR beta chain under discussion was sequenced for a study of shared clonotypes between healthy human individuals. With 0 bases clipped from V and 10 bases from J, the junction kept 4 bases outside the gene matches. The CDR3 has 13 residues. Germline V gene lookup returns CDR1 SGDLS and CDR2 YYNGEE. Here immunoSEQ multiplex PCR was the method, and the copy in TCRdb shows in-frame clones only, minus some. The table shows over 1.5 million clones, with nearly 99% occurring only once. The clonotype was recovered from a man aged 30-40 years in good health. Sequenced: naive CD4+ T cells sorted from blood. Documented subset: CD45RA+ positively selected. The chain uses TRBV9 and TRBJ2-7, with 10 nucleotides matching TRBD1. Written as DNA, the CDR3 is TGTGCCAGCAGCGTAGCGGGACAGGGGCCACAGTACTTC. This translates into CASSVAGQGPQYF.